A selection of T cell receptor beta chains follows, all from one sample in a study of hypomethylating agent response in myelodysplastic syndrome. TCRdb's table, derived via immunoSEQ multiplex PCR, lists solely in-frame clones and lacks some. The table lists approximately 4,200 clones, 80% to 90% of them singletons. The sequencing used bone marrow, collected before or after starting hypomethylating agent treatment for myelodysplastic syndrome (not recorded which). The receptors were gathered from a human donor with myelodysplastic syndrome. Each CDR3 is given with its conserved first and last residue. Fields, in order: J gene, clone size, V gene, D gene, CDR3 protein, CDR3 DNA. A D gene is named only where the DNA matches it firmly. Clone size appears in some rows only: once, few, many, or a class for an expanded clone.

j_call: TRBJ2-3
clone_size: .
v_call: TRBV6-5
d_call: .
cdr3_aa: CASRGGGTDTQYF
cdr3_nt: TGTGCCAGCCGAGGGGGTGGCACAGATACGCAGTATTTT

j_call: TRBJ2-3
clone_size: .
v_call: TRBV4-1
d_call: .
cdr3_aa: CASSQDPMGDTQYF
cdr3_nt: TGCGCCAGCAGCCAAGACCCTATGGGGGATACGCAGTATTTT

j_call: TRBJ2-7
clone_size: once
v_call: TRBV10-3
d_call: TRBD1
cdr3_aa: CAISVQGQAYEQYF
cdr3_nt: TGTGCCATCTCAGTCCAGGGACAGGCCTACGAGCAGTACTTC

j_call: TRBJ1-6
clone_size: few
v_call: TRBV5-5
d_call: .
cdr3_aa: CASSLGFTPLHF
cdr3_nt: TGTGCCAGCAGCTTGGGGTTCACCCCCCTCCACTTT

j_call: TRBJ1-2
clone_size: .
v_call: TRBV19
d_call: TRBD1
cdr3_aa: CASTMTGAYYGYTF
cdr3_nt: TGTGCCAGTACCATGACAGGGGCCTACTATGGCTACACCTTC

j_call: TRBJ2-7
clone_size: once
v_call: TRBV7-2
d_call: .
cdr3_aa: CASSLRPSYEQYF
cdr3_nt: TGTGCCAGCAGCCTCCGCCCCTCCTACGAGCAGTACTTC

j_call: TRBJ2-3
clone_size: .
v_call: TRBV4-3
d_call: TRBD2
cdr3_aa: CASSRGGLAGDTQYF
cdr3_nt: TGCGCCAGCAGCCGCGGGGGACTAGCAGGGGATACGCAGTATTTT

j_call: TRBJ1-3
clone_size: .
v_call: TRBV19
d_call: .
cdr3_aa: CASSIQGDGNTIYF
cdr3_nt: TGTGCCAGTAGTATACAGGGCGACGGAAACACCATATATTTT

j_call: TRBJ1-5
clone_size: .
v_call: TRBV27
d_call: .
cdr3_aa: CASSHTDSLDQPQHF
cdr3_nt: TGTGCCAGCAGCCATACGGACAGTCTGGATCAGCCCCAGCATTTT

j_call: TRBJ1-1
clone_size: .
v_call: TRBV5-6
d_call: .
cdr3_aa: CASSYRPDTEAFF
cdr3_nt: TGTGCCAGCAGCTACCGACCGGACACTGAAGCTTTCTTT

j_call: TRBJ2-2
clone_size: .
v_call: TRBV5-1
d_call: TRBD2
cdr3_aa: CASSRGTSGGRQNTGELFF
cdr3_nt: TGCGCCAGCAGCCGAGGGACTAGCGGGGGGCGACAGAACACCGGGGAGCTGTTTTTT

j_call: TRBJ1-5
clone_size: few
v_call: TRBV19
d_call: TRBD1
cdr3_aa: CASSITGGNQPQHF
cdr3_nt: TGTGCCAGTAGTATCACAGGGGGTAATCAGCCCCAGCATTTT

j_call: TRBJ1-5
clone_size: .
v_call: TRBV5-8
d_call: TRBD1
cdr3_aa: CASSYGQGGQPQHF
cdr3_nt: TGTGCCAGCAGCTACGGACAGGGAGGACAGCCCCAGCATTTT

j_call: TRBJ1-6
clone_size: .
v_call: TRBV6-1
d_call: .
cdr3_aa: CATFDWNRNSPLHF
cdr3_nt: TGTGCCACCTTTGACTGGAATCGAAATTCACCCCTCCACTTT

j_call: TRBJ1-5
clone_size: once
v_call: TRBV2
d_call: TRBD1
cdr3_aa: CASRKQSGGDNQPQHF
cdr3_nt: TGTGCCAGCAGGAAACAGTCAGGGGGAGACAATCAGCCCCAGCATTTT

j_call: TRBJ2-5
clone_size: .
v_call: TRBV6-1
d_call: TRBD2
cdr3_aa: CASSELAGGPIMGTQYF
cdr3_nt: TGTGCCAGCAGTGAACTAGCGGGGGGGCCAATAATGGGGACCCAGTACTTC

j_call: TRBJ1-1
clone_size: .
v_call: TRBV5-1
d_call: TRBD1
cdr3_aa: CASSLGQGGTEAFF
cdr3_nt: TGCGCCAGCAGCTTGGGACAGGGGGGAACTGAAGCTTTCTTT

j_call: TRBJ1-1
clone_size: .
v_call: TRBV19
d_call: .
cdr3_aa: CASIPGFLGEAFF
cdr3_nt: TGTGCCAGTATCCCGGGTTTCCTTGGTGAAGCTTTCTTT

j_call: TRBJ1-1
clone_size: .
v_call: TRBV14
d_call: .
cdr3_aa: CASSQEENTEAFF
cdr3_nt: TGTGCCAGCAGCCAAGAGGAGAACACTGAAGCTTTCTTT

j_call: TRBJ1-1
clone_size: few
v_call: TRBV5-6
d_call: .
cdr3_aa: CASSYQGSVEAFF
cdr3_nt: TGTGCCAGCAGCTACCAGGGAAGTGTTGAAGCTTTCTTT

j_call: TRBJ1-2
clone_size: .
v_call: TRBV19
d_call: .
cdr3_aa: CASSIDQTTGNYGYTF
cdr3_nt: TGTGCCAGTAGTATAGATCAAACCACAGGCAACTATGGCTACACCTTC

j_call: TRBJ1-2
clone_size: .
v_call: TRBV18
d_call: TRBD1
cdr3_aa: CASSAGQPNYGYTF
cdr3_nt: TGTGCCAGCTCCGCGGGACAGCCTAACTATGGCTACACCTTC

j_call: TRBJ2-3
clone_size: .
v_call: TRBV5-1
d_call: .
cdr3_aa: CASSPQASTDTQYF
cdr3_nt: TGCGCCAGCAGCCCACAGGCTAGCACAGATACGCAGTATTTT

j_call: TRBJ2-1
clone_size: .
v_call: TRBV6-5
d_call: .
cdr3_aa: CASSSLDSRNEQFF
cdr3_nt: TGTGCCAGCAGTTCGCTAGACAGTCGAAATGAGCAGTTCTTC

j_call: TRBJ1-5
clone_size: .
v_call: TRBV30
d_call: TRBD1
cdr3_aa: CAWSVRDRYYQPQHF
cdr3_nt: TGTGCCTGGAGTGTCCGGGACAGATACTATCAGCCCCAGCATTTT

j_call: TRBJ2-7
clone_size: .
v_call: TRBV15
d_call: TRBD1
cdr3_aa: CATSREGQGIYEQYF
cdr3_nt: TGTGCCACCAGCAGAGAAGGACAGGGGATCTACGAGCAGTACTTC

j_call: TRBJ1-1
clone_size: few
v_call: TRBV18
d_call: .
cdr3_aa: CASSPPMNTEAFF
cdr3_nt: TGTGCCAGCTCACCACCCATGAACACTGAAGCTTTCTTT

j_call: TRBJ1-6
clone_size: once
v_call: TRBV10-3
d_call: .
cdr3_aa: CAISFRRGDSPLHF
cdr3_nt: TGTGCCATCAGTTTCCGCAGGGGCGACTCGCCCCTCCACTTT

j_call: TRBJ2-5
clone_size: .
v_call: TRBV4-1
d_call: .
cdr3_aa: CASSQDTTVPYQETQYF
cdr3_nt: TGCGCCAGCAGCCAAGATACGACGGTACCGTACCAAGAGACCCAGTACTTC

j_call: TRBJ2-1
clone_size: .
v_call: TRBV5-1
d_call: TRBD2
cdr3_aa: CASRGAGGPKNEQFF
cdr3_nt: TGCGCCAGCCGAGGTGCGGGGGGGCCTAAAAATGAGCAGTTCTTC

j_call: TRBJ2-3
clone_size: .
v_call: TRBV5-1
d_call: .
cdr3_aa: CASSLGRHGESTDTQYF
cdr3_nt: TGCGCCAGCAGCTTGGGACGACATGGGGAGTCGACAGATACGCAGTATTTT

j_call: TRBJ1-4
clone_size: .
v_call: TRBV7-9
d_call: TRBD1
cdr3_aa: CASSSQGASNEKLFF
cdr3_nt: TGTGCCAGCAGCTCACAGGGGGCTTCTAATGAAAAACTGTTTTTT

j_call: TRBJ2-7
clone_size: .
v_call: TRBV5-1
d_call: TRBD1
cdr3_aa: CASSLGPGGSYEQYF
cdr3_nt: TGCGCCAGCAGCTTGGGGCCAGGGGGCTCCTACGAGCAGTACTTC

j_call: TRBJ2-2
clone_size: .
v_call: TRBV6-5
d_call: .
cdr3_aa: CASRLQGGTGELFF
cdr3_nt: TGTGCCAGCAGGCTGCAGGGTGGCACCGGGGAGCTGTTTTTT

j_call: TRBJ1-1
clone_size: .
v_call: TRBV5-1
d_call: .
cdr3_aa: CASKGVANTEAFF
cdr3_nt: TGCGCCAGCAAAGGGGTTGCGAACACTGAAGCTTTCTTT

j_call: TRBJ2-1
clone_size: .
v_call: TRBV11-2
d_call: .
cdr3_aa: CASSPLRSYNEQFF
cdr3_nt: TGTGCCAGCAGCCCTCTACGATCCTACAATGAGCAGTTCTTC

j_call: TRBJ2-3
clone_size: .
v_call: TRBV4-3
d_call: TRBD2
cdr3_aa: CASSQGTSGGAGTDTQYF
cdr3_nt: TGCGCCAGCAGCCAAGGGACTAGCGGGGGGGCCGGGACAGATACGCAGTATTTT

j_call: TRBJ1-2
clone_size: few
v_call: TRBV6-4
d_call: .
cdr3_aa: CASSESGYGYTF
cdr3_nt: TGTGCCAGCAGTGAGTCAGGGTATGGCTACACCTTC

j_call: TRBJ2-3
clone_size: .
v_call: TRBV15
d_call: .
cdr3_aa: CATSRMRLATGNGTDTQYF
cdr3_nt: TGTGCCACCAGCAGGATGCGGCTAGCCACCGGCAATGGCACAGATACGCAGTATTTT

j_call: TRBJ1-3
clone_size: .
v_call: TRBV11-2
d_call: TRBD1
cdr3_aa: CASSLAGTGGRNTIYF
cdr3_nt: TGTGCCAGCAGCTTAGCCGGGACAGGGGGCAGAAACACCATATATTTT

j_call: TRBJ1-6
clone_size: once
v_call: TRBV7-2
d_call: .
cdr3_aa: CASSLVGWGSPLHF
cdr3_nt: TGTGCCAGCAGCTTAGTTGGGTGGGGATCACCCCTCCACTTT

j_call: TRBJ2-5
clone_size: .
v_call: TRBV11-2
d_call: .
cdr3_aa: CASSPAGRAQETQYF
cdr3_nt: TGTGCCAGCAGCCCGGCGGGCAGGGCTCAAGAGACCCAGTACTTC

j_call: TRBJ1-6
clone_size: .
v_call: TRBV7-9
d_call: .
cdr3_aa: CASSEQGVYNSPLHF
cdr3_nt: TGTGCCAGCAGTGAGCAGGGTGTCTATAATTCACCCCTCCACTTT

j_call: TRBJ2-5
clone_size: .
v_call: TRBV27
d_call: .
cdr3_aa: CASSFRDIGFTQYF
cdr3_nt: TGTGCCAGCAGTTTCCGGGACATCGGCTTTACCCAGTACTTC

j_call: TRBJ2-2
clone_size: .
v_call: TRBV18
d_call: .
cdr3_aa: CASSPLWNSGANTGELFF
cdr3_nt: TGTGCCAGCTCACCACTGTGGAACTCGGGAGCGAACACCGGGGAGCTGTTTTTT

j_call: TRBJ1-1
clone_size: .
v_call: TRBV28
d_call: .
cdr3_aa: CASSPSKNTEAFF
cdr3_nt: TGTGCCAGCAGCCCCTCCAAGAACACTGAAGCTTTCTTT

j_call: TRBJ2-3
clone_size: .
v_call: TRBV5-1
d_call: .
cdr3_aa: CASSPGARSFSTDTQYF
cdr3_nt: TGCGCCAGCAGCCCCGGTGCACGGAGTTTTAGCACAGATACGCAGTATTTT